Below are 3 T cell receptor beta chains sequenced from a single sample in a study of cytomegalovirus exposure and HLA in healthy donors. PCR primers comprised 60 Vbeta and 13 Jbeta primers. Here immunoSEQ multiplex PCR was the method, and the copy in TCRdb shows in-frame clones only, minus some. The data show 150,000 or so clones, with 65% to 80% seen just once and approximately 3% held by the top ten. Sequencing was performed on PBMCs. The receptors were gathered from a man in his late teens or twenties in good health and CMV-seronegative.

The CDR3 reads CAWSVAGGYTF. The DNA for the CDR3 is TGTGCCTGGAGTGTAGCGGGCGGCTACACCTTC. The rearrangement links TRBV30 to TRBJ1-2, with D uncertain. CDR3 size: 11 residues. Trimming shortened V by 0 bases and J by 8 bases, and 7 bases separated the two germline ends. The V gene's germline CDR1 is GTSNPN and CDR2 SVGIG (reference sequence).

CDR3 in amino acids: CASSPRGAYEQYF. CDR3 nucleotide sequence: TGTGCCAGCAGCCCCCGGGGGGCCTACGAGCAGTACTTC. The chain carries TRBV13 and TRBJ2-7; 7 bases are a match to TRBD2. V shed 5 bases and J 2 bases; nucleotides not matched to a gene: 3. The CDR3 loop spans 13 amino acids. Germline V gives CDR1 PRHDT, CDR2 FYEKMQ (reference sequence).

This clone showed up just once. The rearrangement uses TRBV6-1 and TRBJ2-1, with TRBD2 matching over 9 bases. This CDR3 region has 16 residues. CDR1 is MNHNS, CDR2 SASEGT, per germline. V shed 2 bases, J shed 6 bases, and the junction held 8 bases outside the gene matches. The CDR3: CASSEIGSGGPNEQFF. CDR3 bases: TGTGCCAGCAGTGAAATTGGTAGCGGGGGACCCAATGAGCAGTTCTTC.